Following are 11 T cell receptor beta chains from one sample sequenced in a study of cytomegalovirus exposure and HLA in healthy donors. The primer mix had 60 Vbeta and 13 Jbeta primers. TCRdb's copy holds only in-frame clones and misses some; the assay was immunoSEQ multiplex PCR. The table records about 130,000 clones, roughly 80% of them present only once. Sequencing used PBMCs. The receptor source for this set is a man aged 50 to 59 in good health and CMV-seronegative.

This chain links TRBV6-5 with TRBJ1-5; no clear D. The CDR3 spans 15 residues. V gave up 0 bases and J gave up 0 bases, with 6 bases separating them. Germline CDR1 and CDR2: MNHEY and SVGAGI. CDR3 protein: CASSYSRDSNQPQHF. The CDR3 DNA reads as TGTGCCAGCAGTTACTCCCGGGATAGCAATCAGCCCCAGCATTTT.

V gene TRBV30 combines with J gene TRBJ2-7; the match to TRBD1 covers 7 bases. The CDR3 has 13 amino acids. The germline gives CDR1 GTSNPN, CDR2 SVGIG (reference sequence). V lost 5 bases, J lost 2 bases, and 6 bases stayed unmatched. The CDR3 nucleotides read TGTGCCTGGGAGGGGGACAGCACCTACGAGCAGTACTTC. This gives the protein CAWEGDSTYEQYF.

The chain couples TRBV5-1 to TRBJ1-1; D call uncertain. V shed 1 base and J shed 2 bases, with 9 bases lying between them. The CDR3 covers 14 residues. CDR1 and CDR2 from the germline V gene are SGHRS and YFSETQ. CDR3 coding DNA: TGCGCCAGCAGCTTGATTGCCGGTAACACTGAAGCTTTCTTT. Amino acid sequence: CASSLIAGNTEAFF.

The chain recombines TRBV10-3 with TRBJ2-7; 13 nucleotides line up with TRBD2. V lost 7 bases, J lost 5 bases, and 5 bases stayed unmatched. The CDR3 spans 14 residues. Germline CDR1 ENHRY, CDR2 SYGVKD. The CDR3 loop reads CAITRTSGSHEQYF. Written as DNA, the CDR3 is TGTGCCATCACCCGGACTAGCGGGAGCCACGAGCAGTACTTC.

V is TRBV2 and J is TRBJ2-1, with a possible D match to TRBD2 (5 bases). CDR1 and CDR2 (germline): SNHLY, FYNNEI. The CDR3 loop spans 13 amino acids. V was shortened by 3 bases and J by 5 bases, with 8 bases between the two germline ends. CDR3 in DNA: TGTGCCAGCAGTGATGGGAGCAACAATGAGCAGTTCTTC. Amino acids: CASSDGSNNEQFF.

This clone was detected only a few times. The chain uses TRBV11-2 and TRBJ2-1; 9 nucleotides agree with TRBD2. With 2 bases clipped from V and 9 bases from J, the junction kept 8 bases outside the gene matches. The CDR3 consists of 15 residues. The V gene's germline CDR1 is SGHAT and CDR2 FQNNGV. CDR3 sequence: CASSLRREGRGEQFF. CDR3 sequence (DNA): TGTGCCAGCAGCTTACGGCGGGAGGGCCGGGGTGAGCAGTTCTTC.

The chain combines TRBV28 with TRBJ2-5; no clear D. Germline V gene sequence: CDR1 MDHEN, CDR2 SYDVKM. CDR3 length: 13 residues. V was clipped by 10 bases and J by 2 bases, with 14 bases between them. The CDR3 coding sequence is TGTGCCACCACGGGTGTTCCTCAAGAGACCCAGTACTTC. Translated, it gives CATTGVPQETQYF.

The chain recombines TRBV5-1 with TRBJ1-3, with 8 bases identical to TRBD1. CDR1 SGHRS and CDR2 YFSETQ come from the germline V gene. V gave up 0 bases and J gave up 4 bases; unmatched junction bases: 6. The CDR3 contains 16 residues. CDR3 loop: CASSLGAGGPGNTIYF. CDR3 nucleotide sequence: TGCGCCAGCAGCTTGGGCGCAGGGGGCCCAGGAAACACCATATATTTT.

This chain uses TRBV19 with TRBJ2-6, with TRBD1 as a possible D gene (5 bases). Trimming removed 8 bases from V and 4 bases from J, with 18 bases in between. Germline V CDR1 and CDR2: LNHDA, SQIVND (reference sequence). The CDR3 totals 16 residues. The CDR3 nucleotides read TGTGCCAGTGCAAGGGGTAAGGAAGCCGGGGCCAACGTCCTGACTTTC. It codes for CASARGKEAGANVLTF.

The chain couples TRBV6-5 to TRBJ2-7; D might be TRBD1 (6 bases). The CDR3 is 13 amino acids. Germline V CDR1 and CDR2: MNHEY, SVGAGI. The ends were cut back, 3 bases at V and 3 bases at J, with 9 bases in the middle. The CDR3 DNA follows: TGTGCCAGCAGTTATGTAGGGGGCTACGAGCAGTACTTC. Translating it yields CASSYVGGYEQYF.

The chain couples TRBV10-1 to TRBJ2-1; 7 nucleotides match TRBD1. This CDR3 region has 16 residues. CDR1 WNHNN and CDR2 SYGVQD come from the germline V gene (reference sequence). With 2 bases clipped from V and 4 bases from J, the junction kept 8 bases outside the gene matches. This CDR3 is CASSEGTASLYNEQFF. The DNA for the CDR3 is TGCGCCAGCAGTGAGGGGACAGCTTCCCTATACAATGAGCAGTTCTTC.